Following are 30 T cell receptor beta chains from one sample sequenced in a study of blood T cell repertoires in COVID-19 (dated by TCRdb to 2018 to 2021). Library creation used the immunoSEQ multiplex PCR assay. This is the immuneACCESS table as TCRdb keeps it, with only in-frame sequences that have V and J called. A part of the clones is gone; compared with another copy, unresolved V genes explain less than half, and the rest is unexplained. The sample yields approximately 92,000 clones; 65% to 85% were counted once. The ten largest account for roughly 2% of the sample. The sequencing sample was made of peripheral blood. The receptors here all came from a man aged 65 to 79 with active or convalescent COVID-19.

Note on this clone: A junction end diverges from the germline sequence, so it may reflect a read error. CDR3 nucleotide sequence: TGTGCTAGCAGCCCTGGGGGCGGGGGGGCTGAAGATACGCAGTATTTT. Translation: CASSPGGGGAEDTQYF. The V gene is TRBV7-7, the J gene TRBJ2-3, with 9 bases matching TRBD2. The germline V gene has CDR1 SSHAT and CDR2 FNYEAQ (reference sequence). The CDR3 spans 16 residues.

This chain joins TRBV30 and TRBJ2-3, with 12 bases lining up with TRBD1. Germline V gene sequence: CDR1 GTSNPN, CDR2 SVGIG (reference sequence). This CDR3 comprises 15 residues. Trimming cost V 0 bases and J 5 bases; bases outside gene matches: 3. The CDR3 nucleotides are TGTGCCTGGAGTGTAGGGACAGGGGGCTTAGATACGCAGTATTTT. This gives the protein CAWSVGTGGLDTQYF. Looking up the rest from reference TRBV30 and TRBJ2-3 gives the full variable domain: SQTIHQWPATLVQPVGSPLSLECTVEGTSNPNLYWYRQAAGRGLQLLFYSVGIGQISSEVPQNLSASRPQDRQFILSSKKLLLSDSGFYLCAWSVGTGGLDTQYFGPGTRLTVL.

This chain connects TRBV30 to TRBJ1-6; D might be TRBD1 (5 bases). Looked up from germline, CDR1 is GTSNPN and CDR2 is SVGIG (reference sequence). The CDR3 consists of 16 residues. Between the trimmed V and J ends, which lost 0 bases and 7 bases, there was a span of 16 bases. The CDR3 DNA reads TGTGCCTGGAGTGTCCCTCAGACAGCGAGGAATTCACCCCTCCACTTT. It encodes CAWSVPQTARNSPLHF.

The chain combines TRBV25-1 with TRBJ1-1, with 10 bases aligning to TRBD1. From germline, CDR1 is MGHDK and CDR2 SYGVNS. V was clipped by 5 bases and J by 4 bases; unmatched bases: 10. The CDR3 length is 16 residues. Here the CDR3 reads CASSFRDRGTGTEAFF. The CDR3 region has the DNA TGTGCCAGCAGTTTCCGGGACAGGGGAACCGGCACTGAAGCTTTCTTT.

This rearrangement joins TRBV5-4 to TRBJ2-2; D uncertain. Deletions cut 1 base from V and 2 bases from J, with 12 bases between. Germline V lookup: CDR1 SGHNT, CDR2 YYREEE (reference sequence). This CDR3 comprises 16 residues. Written as DNA, the CDR3 is TGTGCCAGCAGCTTGCGATCTGTGACTAACACCGGGGAGCTGTTTTTT. It specifies CASSLRSVTNTGELFF.

This chain joins TRBV2 and TRBJ1-2; 10 bases agree with TRBD1. The CDR3 extends over 15 amino acids. The junction had 7 bases not matched to a gene; V was cut back by 4 bases and J by 5 bases. Germline loops: CDR1 SNHLY, CDR2 FYNNEI. CDR3 loop: CASSAGQGVFYGYTF. The CDR3 DNA reads TGTGCCAGCAGTGCCGGACAGGGGGTATTTTATGGCTACACCTTC.

The chain carries TRBV18 and TRBJ1-1; D is possibly TRBD1 (5 bases). V was clipped by 2 bases and J by 5 bases, with 12 bases between them. This CDR3 spans 14 amino acids. The germline CDR1 and CDR2 sequences are KGHSH and LQKENI. Here the CDR3 DNA reads TGTGCCAGCTCACCAGTGGAGGGGAATACTGAAGCTTTCTTT. Translation: CASSPVEGNTEAFF.

The rearrangement links TRBV4-3 to TRBJ2-7, with 7 bases lining up with TRBD1. CDR1 LGHNA and CDR2 YSLEER come from the germline V gene. The CDR3 runs to 17 residues. V shed 5 bases, J shed 6 bases, and the junction held 19 bases outside the gene matches. This CDR3 is CASSGLRWGQFPPEQYF. For the CDR3, the DNA is TGCGCCAGCAGCGGACTGAGATGGGGACAGTTTCCCCCCGAGCAGTACTTC.

This sequence joins TRBV5-1 and TRBJ2-3; TRBD2 might be the D (5 bases). The CDR3 runs 14 residues. Germline V lookup: CDR1 SGHRS, CDR2 YFSETQ. Trimming cost V 4 bases and J 3 bases, with 12 bases left between them. CDR3 sequence reads: CASSTGMITDTQYF. As DNA, the CDR3 is TGCGCCAGCAGCACCGGGATGATAACAGATACGCAGTATTTT.

The chain uses TRBV4-3 and TRBJ2-3, with 9 bases aligning to TRBD2. V trimming: 2 bases; J trimming: 4 bases; junction bases outside the gene matches: 10. The CDR3 totals 17 residues. CDR1 and CDR2 (germline): LGHNA, YSLEER. The CDR3 coding sequence is TGCGCCAGCAGCCAACAACCGGCGGGGGGGCAGGCAGATACGCAGTATTTT. Encoded protein: CASSQQPAGGQADTQYF.

This clone has only one observation. The J gene is TRBJ2-1, the V gene TRBV27; 9 positions match TRBD1. The V gene's germline CDR1 is MNHEY and CDR2 SMNVEV (reference sequence). The CDR3 consists of 16 residues. The V gene end was trimmed by 2 bases and the J gene end by 2 bases; junction bases not matched to a gene: 4. Written as DNA, the CDR3 is TGTGCCAGCAGTTTAGTCCGGACAGGGGCCTACAATGAGCAGTTCTTC. Protein sequence: CASSLVRTGAYNEQFF.

The chain has TRBV7-6 and TRBJ1-2, with 9 nucleotides matching TRBD1. Germline CDR1 SGHVS, CDR2 FNYEAQ. The CDR3 runs 15 residues. V lost 5 bases to trimming and J lost 0 bases; unmatched junction nucleotides: 4. This CDR3 reads CASSTNRGPNYGYTF. The CDR3 DNA reads TGTGCCAGCAGCACGAACAGGGGGCCTAACTATGGCTACACCTTC.

The chain carries TRBV12-5 and TRBJ2-2; D is uncertain. The length of the CDR3 is 13 residues. Trimming took off 6 bases at V and 3 bases at J, with 8 bases between the two ends. Germline values: CDR1 LGHNT, CDR2 FRNRAP. Here the CDR3 DNA reads TGTGCTAGTGGCCCCGACTACACCGGGGAGCTGTTTTTT. Translation gives CASGPDYTGELFF.

This chain connects TRBV2 to TRBJ2-7; D is perhaps TRBD1 (5 bases). Between the trimmed V and J ends, which lost 4 bases and 5 bases, there was a span of 9 bases. CDR3 length: 12 amino acids. Germline V gene data show CDR1 as SNHLY and CDR2 as FYNNEI. CDR3 bases: TGTGCCAGCAGTGTTCAGGGCCACGAGCAGTACTTC. Translated: CASSVQGHEQYF.

This chain joins TRBV18 and TRBJ1-1; 9 bases map to TRBD1. Germline V gives CDR1 KGHSH, CDR2 LQKENI. Germline trimming cut 5 bases from V and 5 bases from J; bases unmatched to any gene: 6. The CDR3 contains 14 residues. The CDR3 nucleotides are TGTGCCAGCTCAGGGGGACAGGGAGAGACTGAAGCTTTCTTT. Amino acid sequence: CASSGGQGETEAFF.

The chain carries TRBV5-1 and TRBJ1-4; TRBD1 is a possible D gene (6 bases). The CDR3 is 16 residues long. With 0 bases removed from V and 4 bases from J, the gap between germline ends came to 13 bases. Per the germline V gene, CDR1 is SGHRS and CDR2 is YFSETQ. The CDR3 nucleotides are TGCGCCAGCAGCTTGGCCCAGGGGAGGGGTAATGAAAAACTGTTTTTT. Translated, it gives CASSLAQGRGNEKLFF.

The J gene is TRBJ1-6, the V gene TRBV7-9; D is uncertain. This CDR3 has 14 residues. The V and J ends lost 5 bases and 7 bases respectively, with 12 bases between them. Germline CDR1 and CDR2: SEHNR and FQNEAQ (reference sequence). The CDR3 DNA is TGTGCCAGCAGCCCGACATCGGGGAATTCACCCCTCCACTTT. Translated: CASSPTSGNSPLHF.

The chain employs TRBV5-1 and TRBJ1-5; tentatively, D is TRBD1 (5 bases). The CDR3 is 15 residues long. The V gene lost 0 bases and the J gene lost 5 bases, with 12 bases spanning the gap. Germline V gives CDR1 SGHRS, CDR2 YFSETQ. The CDR3 nucleotides read TGCGCCAGCAGCTTGGAGGCAGGGAGGGATCAGCCCCAGCATTTT. As protein: CASSLEAGRDQPQHF.

This chain links TRBV6-5 with TRBJ1-3; D not resolved. The CDR3 is 14 amino acids. Looked up from germline, CDR1 is MNHEY and CDR2 is SVGAGI. Trimming left V 6 bases short and J 7 bases short, with 16 bases between. CDR3 in DNA: TGTGCCAGCAGCCGGGTCCCACGAGGGAACACCATATATTTT. Translating it yields CASSRVPRGNTIYF.

This clone was counted once. The chain has TRBV5-8 and TRBJ1-5; perhaps TRBD1 as D (6 bases). This CDR3 has 15 residues. The germline V gene has CDR1 SGHTS and CDR2 YDEGEE. V was cut by 3 bases and J by 6 bases, with 16 bases left in between. The CDR3 DNA sequence: TGTGCCAGCAGCTCCCTAGGACAGCCCGGTCAGCCCCAGCATTTT. Protein product: CASSSLGQPGQPQHF.

The chain uses TRBV2 and TRBJ2-3; 9 bases are a match to TRBD2. V lost 7 bases and J lost 5; bases outside the gene matches: 10. The CDR3 length is 15 residues. Germline V gives CDR1 SNHLY, CDR2 FYNNEI. CDR3 amino acids: CASTPLAGRGDTQYF. As DNA, the CDR3 is TGTGCCAGCACCCCCCTAGCGGGGAGAGGAGATACGCAGTATTTT.

In this sample, this clone turned up once. The CDR3 coding sequence is TGTGCCAGCAGCGTAGGTGGTCTTGGCAGCGAGCAGTACTTC. Protein product: CASSVGGLGSEQYF. The V gene is TRBV9, the J gene TRBJ2-7; D is uncertain. This CDR3 is 14 amino acids long. Germline V gives CDR1 SGDLS, CDR2 YYNGEE. V was cut by 0 bases and J by 6 bases, with 13 bases left in between.

This rearrangement joins TRBV28 to TRBJ2-7; TRBD2 aligns across 9 bases. The CDR3 is made up of 14 amino acids. The germline V gene has CDR1 MDHEN and CDR2 SYDVKM. After removal of 6 bases from V and 0 bases from J, the junction contained 3 bases not matched to a gene. The CDR3 sequence: CASRAGGSSYEQYF. The CDR3 region has the DNA TGTGCCAGCAGGGCGGGGGGGAGCTCCTACGAGCAGTACTTC.

The rearrangement links TRBV28 to TRBJ2-7, with D possibly TRBD2 on 5 matching bases. Germline lookup yields CDR1 MDHEN and CDR2 SYDVKM. The ends were cut back, 6 bases at V and 3 bases at J, with 9 bases in the middle. The CDR3 spans 12 residues. The CDR3 region has the DNA TGTGCCAGCAGGACTACAAGCTACGAGCAGTACTTC. Translation gives CASRTTSYEQYF. Supplemented by reference TRBV28 and TRBJ2-7, the full variable domain reads DVKVTQSSRYLVKRTGEKVFLECVQDMDHENMFWYRQDPGLGLRLIYFSYDVKMKEKGDIPEGYSVSREKKERFSLILESASTNQTSMYLCASRTTSYEQYFGPGTRLTVT.

This clone has more than one count but fewer than ten. The chain combines TRBV7-9 with TRBJ2-3, with 8 bases that match TRBD2. Germline-derived CDR1 and CDR2 are SEHNR and FQNEAQ (reference sequence). V trimming: 7 bases; J trimming: 4 bases; junction bases outside the gene matches: 10. The CDR3 totals 15 residues. The CDR3 DNA is TGTGCCAGCATATTAGGCGGGGGGATGGCAGATACGCAGTATTTT. Translated, it gives CASILGGGMADTQYF.

The chain uses TRBV5-6 and TRBJ1-4, with 10 bases fitting TRBD1. The CDR3 runs to 17 residues. Germline V gene lookup returns CDR1 SGHDT and CDR2 YYEEEE. J was trimmed by 0 bases and V by 3 bases; bases with no gene match: 5. The CDR3 DNA reads TGTGCCAGCAGCTCGGGGACAGGGGCCCCAACTAATGAAAAACTGTTTTTT. The encoded protein is CASSSGTGAPTNEKLFF. Filled out from reference TRBV5-6 and TRBJ1-4, the complete variable domain reads DAGVTQSPTHLIKTRGQQVTLRCSPKSGHDTVSWYQQALGQGPQFIFQYYEEEERQRGNFPDRFSGHQFPNYSSELNVNALLLGDSALYLCASSSGTGAPTNEKLFFGSGTQLSVL.

This sequence joins TRBV19 and TRBJ1-4, with D perhaps matching TRBD1 (6 bases). Germline V CDR1 and CDR2: LNHDA, SQIVND (reference sequence). V lost 3 bases, J lost 10 bases, and 21 bases lay in between. The CDR3 runs to 16 residues. The CDR3 is CASSIGDTERGRKLFF. The CDR3, as DNA: TGTGCCAGTAGTATCGGGGACACCGAGAGGGGTAGAAAACTGTTTTTT.

The chain couples TRBV28 to TRBJ2-3; 11 bases are shared with TRBD2. Germline V gives CDR1 MDHEN, CDR2 SYDVKM. The CDR3 is made up of 17 amino acids. J gave up 6 bases and V 4 bases, and 12 bases lay outside the gene matches. The CDR3 reads CASSSQGSSGGADTQYF. Here the CDR3 DNA reads TGTGCCAGCAGTTCCCAAGGAAGTAGCGGGGGGGCGGATACGCAGTATTTT.

The V gene is TRBV28, the J gene TRBJ1-1, with 10 bases lining up with TRBD1. CDR1 is MDHEN and CDR2 is SYDVKM in the germline V gene. The CDR3 sequence is 16 residues long. Unmatched junction bases numbered 3, after V lost 2 bases and J lost 0 bases. The CDR3 sequence: CASSLRTGGMNTEAFF. The CDR3 DNA reads TGTGCCAGCAGTTTAAGGACAGGGGGGATGAACACTGAAGCTTTCTTT. The full variable domain, its missing parts supplied by reference TRBV28 and TRBJ1-1, is DVKVTQSSRYLVKRTGEKVFLECVQDMDHENMFWYRQDPGLGLRLIYFSYDVKMKEKGDIPEGYSVSREKKERFSLILESASTNQTSMYLCASSLRTGGMNTEAFFGQGTRLTVV.

The chain links TRBV28 to TRBJ2-5, with a tentative D call TRBD2 (6 bases). Germline assignment: CDR1 MDHEN and CDR2 SYDVKM. Trimming left V 6 bases short and J 1 base short, with 15 bases between. This CDR3 has 15 residues. The CDR3: CASRGSGPIQETQYF. In DNA form, the CDR3 reads TGTGCCAGCAGAGGTAGCGGCCCCATCCAAGAGACCCAGTACTTC.